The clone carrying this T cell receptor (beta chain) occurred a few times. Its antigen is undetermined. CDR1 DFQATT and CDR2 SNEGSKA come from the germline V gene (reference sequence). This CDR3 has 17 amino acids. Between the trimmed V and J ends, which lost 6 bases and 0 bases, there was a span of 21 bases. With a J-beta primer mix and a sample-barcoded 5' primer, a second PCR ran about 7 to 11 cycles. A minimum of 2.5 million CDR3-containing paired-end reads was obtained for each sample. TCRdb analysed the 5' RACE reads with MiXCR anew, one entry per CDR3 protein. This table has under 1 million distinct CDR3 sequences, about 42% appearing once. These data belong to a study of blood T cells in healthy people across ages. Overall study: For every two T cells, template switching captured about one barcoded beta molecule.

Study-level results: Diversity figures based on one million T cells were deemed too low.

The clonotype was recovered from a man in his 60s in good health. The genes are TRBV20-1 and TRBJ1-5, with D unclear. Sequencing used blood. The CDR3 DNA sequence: TGCAGTGCCCGCCAAAGGATCCAAACCTATAGCAATCAGCCCCAGCATTTT. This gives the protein CSARQRIQTYSNQPQHF.